This T cell receptor (beta chain) appears in the sequencing data of a study of T cell responses to AZD1222 COVID-19 vaccine. Profiled with immunoSEQ multiplex PCR; TCRdb holds only in-frame clones, not every one. The top ten clones hold more than 8.5% of a sample with 45,000 to 55,000 clones, roughly 80% of them seen once. The CDR3 is 13 residues long. Germline CDR1 reads MNHEY; CDR2 reads SMNVEV (reference sequence). Deletions cut 3 bases from V and 3 bases from J, with 9 bases between. The source material was peripheral blood, sampled on day 0 of AZD1222 vaccination. The TCR comes from an adult in good health. The chain employs TRBV27 and TRBJ2-7; D uncertain. The CDR3 nucleotides are TGTGCCAGCAGTTTGGTGAGCGACTACGAGCAGTACTTC. It translates to CASSLVSDYEQYF.